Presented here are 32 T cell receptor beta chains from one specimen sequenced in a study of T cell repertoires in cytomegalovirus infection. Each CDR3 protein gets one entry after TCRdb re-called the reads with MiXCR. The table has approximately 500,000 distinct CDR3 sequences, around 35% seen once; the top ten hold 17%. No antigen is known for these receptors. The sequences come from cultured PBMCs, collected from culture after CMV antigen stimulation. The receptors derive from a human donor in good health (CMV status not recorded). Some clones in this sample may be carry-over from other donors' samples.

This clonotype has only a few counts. In DNA, the CDR3 is TGTGCCAGCAGCCAAGACAGGGAGGTGGTGCAGTACTTC. It yields the protein CASSQDREVVQYF. V is TRBV14 and J is TRBJ2-7; perhaps TRBD2 as D (6 bases). Germline CDR1 and CDR2: SGHDN and FVKESK. V was pared by 0 bases and J by 9 bases, with 12 bases between. The length of the CDR3 is 13 residues.

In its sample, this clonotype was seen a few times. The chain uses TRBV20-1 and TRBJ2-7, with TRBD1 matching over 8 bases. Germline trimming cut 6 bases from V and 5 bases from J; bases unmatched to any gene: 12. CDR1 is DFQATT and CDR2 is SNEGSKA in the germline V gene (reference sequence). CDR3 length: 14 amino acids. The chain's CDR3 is CSAQTGTGVNEQYF. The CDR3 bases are TGCAGTGCGCAGACCGGGACAGGTGTCAACGAGCAGTACTTC.

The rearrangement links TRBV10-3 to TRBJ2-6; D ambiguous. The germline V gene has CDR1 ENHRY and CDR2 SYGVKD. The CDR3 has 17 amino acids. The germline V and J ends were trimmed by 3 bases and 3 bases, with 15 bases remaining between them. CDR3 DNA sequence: TGTGCCATCAGTGAAGAGGAGAGTTATGGTGGGGCCAACGTCCTGACTTTC. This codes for CAISEEESYGGANVLTF.

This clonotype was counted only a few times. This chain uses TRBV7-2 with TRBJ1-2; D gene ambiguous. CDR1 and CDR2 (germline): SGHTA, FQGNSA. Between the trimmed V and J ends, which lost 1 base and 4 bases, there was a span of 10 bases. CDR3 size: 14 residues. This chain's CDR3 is CASSLGMEGYGYTF. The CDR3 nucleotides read TGTGCCAGCAGCTTAGGGATGGAGGGCTATGGCTACACCTTC.

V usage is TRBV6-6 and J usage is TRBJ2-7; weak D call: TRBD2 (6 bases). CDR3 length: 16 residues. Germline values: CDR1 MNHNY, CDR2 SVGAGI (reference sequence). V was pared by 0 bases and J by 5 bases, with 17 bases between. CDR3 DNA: TGTGCCAGCAGTTACTCGGATAATGGAGGGTTCCACGAGCAGTACGTC. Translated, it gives CASSYSDNGGFHEQYV.

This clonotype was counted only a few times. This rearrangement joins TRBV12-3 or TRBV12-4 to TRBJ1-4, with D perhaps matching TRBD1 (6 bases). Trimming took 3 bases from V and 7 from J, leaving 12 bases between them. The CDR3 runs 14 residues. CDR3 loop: CASSFRGLAEKLFF. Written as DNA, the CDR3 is TGTGCCAGCAGTTTCAGGGGTCTAGCTGAAAAACTGTTTTTT.

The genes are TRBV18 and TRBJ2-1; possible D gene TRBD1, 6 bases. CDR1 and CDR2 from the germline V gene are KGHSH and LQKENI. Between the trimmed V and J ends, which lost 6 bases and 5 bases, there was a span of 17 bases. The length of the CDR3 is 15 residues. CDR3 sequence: CASSRTGQFNNEQFF. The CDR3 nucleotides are TGTGCCAGCTCGCGAACAGGACAGTTTAACAATGAGCAGTTCTTC. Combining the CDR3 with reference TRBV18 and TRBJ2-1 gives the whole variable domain NAGVMQNPRHLVRRRGQEARLRCSPMKGHSHVYWYRQLPEEGLKFMVYLQKENIIDESGMPKERFSAEFPKEGPSILRIQQVVRGDSAAYFCASSRTGQFNNEQFFGPGTRLTVL.

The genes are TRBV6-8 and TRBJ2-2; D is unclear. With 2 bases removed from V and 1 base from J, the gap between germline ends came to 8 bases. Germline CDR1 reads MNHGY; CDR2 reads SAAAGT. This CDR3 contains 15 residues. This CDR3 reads CASSYPARNTGELFF. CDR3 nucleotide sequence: TGTGCCAGCAGTTACCCGGCCAGGAACACCGGGGAGCTGTTTTTT.

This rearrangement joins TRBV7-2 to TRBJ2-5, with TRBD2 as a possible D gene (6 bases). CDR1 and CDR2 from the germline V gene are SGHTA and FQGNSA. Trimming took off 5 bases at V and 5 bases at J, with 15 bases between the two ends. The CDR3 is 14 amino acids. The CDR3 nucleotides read TGTGCCAGCAGCACACGACTAGAAGGGGAGACCCAGTACTTC. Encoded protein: CASSTRLEGETQYF. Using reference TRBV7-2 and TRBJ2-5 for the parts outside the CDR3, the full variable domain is GAGVSQSPSNKVTEKGKDVELRCDPISGHTALYWYRQSLGQGLEFLIYFQGNSAPDKSGLPSDRFSAERTGGSVSTLTIQRTQQEDSAVYLCASSTRLEGETQYFGPGTRLLVL.

CDR3 coding DNA: TGTGCCAGCAGTTTTCTAACAGGGTGGGGGACAGATACGCAGTATTTT. Translated, it gives CASSFLTGWGTDTQYF. The chain joins TRBV28 to TRBJ2-3; the D gene is possibly TRBD1 (6 bases). V lost 3 bases and J lost 3, with 16 bases in between. The CDR3 contains 16 residues. Germline V gene data show CDR1 as MDHEN and CDR2 as SYDVKM.

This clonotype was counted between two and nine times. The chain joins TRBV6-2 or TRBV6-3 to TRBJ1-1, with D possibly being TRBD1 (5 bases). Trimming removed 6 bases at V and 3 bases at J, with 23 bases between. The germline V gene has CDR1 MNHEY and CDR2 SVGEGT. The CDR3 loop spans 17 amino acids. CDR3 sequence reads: CASSKRLQGTVDTEAFF. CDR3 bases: TGTGCCAGCAGCAAAAGACTCCAGGGAACGGTGGACACTGAAGCTTTCTTT.

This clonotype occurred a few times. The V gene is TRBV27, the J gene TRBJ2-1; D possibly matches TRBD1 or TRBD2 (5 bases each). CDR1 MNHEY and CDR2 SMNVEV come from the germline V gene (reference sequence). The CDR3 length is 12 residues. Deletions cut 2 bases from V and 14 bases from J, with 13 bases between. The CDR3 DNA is TGTGCCAGCAGTTTAATCCGGGGCGAAGAGTTCTTC. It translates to CASSLIRGEEFF.

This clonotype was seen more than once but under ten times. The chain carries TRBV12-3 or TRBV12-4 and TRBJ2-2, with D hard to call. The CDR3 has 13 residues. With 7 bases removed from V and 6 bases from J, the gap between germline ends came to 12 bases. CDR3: CASTLDAPGELFF. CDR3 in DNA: TGTGCCAGCACCCTGGACGCACCCGGGGAGCTGTTTTTT.

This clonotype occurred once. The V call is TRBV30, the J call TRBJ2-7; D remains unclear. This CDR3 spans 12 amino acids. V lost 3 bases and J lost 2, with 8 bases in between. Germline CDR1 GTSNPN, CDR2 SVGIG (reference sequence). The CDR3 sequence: CAWSPGTYEQYF. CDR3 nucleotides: TGTGCCTGGAGCCCCGGAACCTACGAGCAGTACTTC.

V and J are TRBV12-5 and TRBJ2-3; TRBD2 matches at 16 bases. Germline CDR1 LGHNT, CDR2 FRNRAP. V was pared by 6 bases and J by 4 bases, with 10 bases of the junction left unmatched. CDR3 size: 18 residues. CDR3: CASGRGTSGRAGADTQYF. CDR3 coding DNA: TGTGCTAGTGGCCGGGGGACTAGCGGGAGGGCCGGGGCAGATACGCAGTATTTT.

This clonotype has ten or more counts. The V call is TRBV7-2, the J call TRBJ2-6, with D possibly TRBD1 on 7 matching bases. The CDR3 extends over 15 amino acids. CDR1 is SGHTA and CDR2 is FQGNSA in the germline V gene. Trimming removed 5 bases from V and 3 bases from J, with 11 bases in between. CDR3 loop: CASSPGGSGANVLTF. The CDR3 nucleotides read TGTGCCAGCAGCCCAGGGGGGAGTGGGGCCAACGTCCTGACTTTC.

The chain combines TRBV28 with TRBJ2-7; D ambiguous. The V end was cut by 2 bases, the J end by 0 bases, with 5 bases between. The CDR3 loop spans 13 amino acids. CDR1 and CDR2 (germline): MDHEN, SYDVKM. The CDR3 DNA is TGTGCCAGCAGTTTACTAGTCTCCTACGAGCAGTACTTC. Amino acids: CASSLLVSYEQYF.

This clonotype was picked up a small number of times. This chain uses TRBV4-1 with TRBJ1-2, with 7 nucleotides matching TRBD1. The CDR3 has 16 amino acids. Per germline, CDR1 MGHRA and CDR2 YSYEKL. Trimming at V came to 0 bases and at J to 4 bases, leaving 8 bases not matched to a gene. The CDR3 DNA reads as TGCGCCAGCAGCCAAGAGAGGACAGGATCCGTCTATGGCTACACCTTC. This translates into CASSQERTGSVYGYTF.

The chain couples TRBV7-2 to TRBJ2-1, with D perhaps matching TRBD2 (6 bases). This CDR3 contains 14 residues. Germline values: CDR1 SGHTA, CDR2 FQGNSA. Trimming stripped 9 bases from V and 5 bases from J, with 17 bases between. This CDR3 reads CASGGTPSNNEQFF. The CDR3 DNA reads TGTGCCAGTGGGGGGACTCCCTCGAACAATGAGCAGTTCTTC.

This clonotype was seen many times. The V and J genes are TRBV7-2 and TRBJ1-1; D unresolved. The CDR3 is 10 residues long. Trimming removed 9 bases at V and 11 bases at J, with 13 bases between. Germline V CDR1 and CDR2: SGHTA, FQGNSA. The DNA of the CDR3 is TGTGCCAGTAGAGGGAGATGGGCTTTCTTT. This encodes CASRGRWAFF.

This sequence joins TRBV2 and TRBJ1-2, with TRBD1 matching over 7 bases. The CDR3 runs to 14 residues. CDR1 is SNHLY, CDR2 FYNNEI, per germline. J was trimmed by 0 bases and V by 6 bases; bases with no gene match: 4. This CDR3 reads CASRRDSANYGYTF. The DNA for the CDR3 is TGTGCCAGCAGGAGGGACAGTGCTAACTATGGCTACACCTTC.

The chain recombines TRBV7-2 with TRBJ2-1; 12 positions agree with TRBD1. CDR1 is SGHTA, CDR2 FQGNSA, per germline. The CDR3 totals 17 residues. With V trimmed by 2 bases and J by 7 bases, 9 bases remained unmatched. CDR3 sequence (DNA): TGTGCCAGCAGCTTATCTTCGGGACAGGGGGCAAGTAATGAGCAGTTCTTC. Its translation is CASSLSSGQGASNEQFF.

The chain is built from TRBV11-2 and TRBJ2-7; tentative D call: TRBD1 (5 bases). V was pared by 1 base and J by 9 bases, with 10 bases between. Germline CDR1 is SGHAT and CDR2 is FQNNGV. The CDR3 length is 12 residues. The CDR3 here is CASSLGGSAQYV. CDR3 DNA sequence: TGTGCCAGCAGCTTAGGGGGCAGTGCGCAGTACGTC.

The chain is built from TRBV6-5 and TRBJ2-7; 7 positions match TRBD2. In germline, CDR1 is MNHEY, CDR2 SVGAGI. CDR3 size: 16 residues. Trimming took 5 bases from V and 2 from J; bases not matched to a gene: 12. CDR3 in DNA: TGTGCCAGCAGTCCCCTCTCGGGCGGGAGTACCTACGAGCAGTACTTC. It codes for CASSPLSGGSTYEQYF.

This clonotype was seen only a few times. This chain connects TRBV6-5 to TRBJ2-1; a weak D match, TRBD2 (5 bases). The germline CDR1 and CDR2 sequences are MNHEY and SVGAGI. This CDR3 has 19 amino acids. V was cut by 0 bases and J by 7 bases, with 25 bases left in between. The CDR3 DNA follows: TGTGCCAGCAGTTACTCGCGAACTAAAAAAGCCCCCTCGGGGAATGAGCAGTTCTTC. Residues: CASSYSRTKKAPSGNEQFF.

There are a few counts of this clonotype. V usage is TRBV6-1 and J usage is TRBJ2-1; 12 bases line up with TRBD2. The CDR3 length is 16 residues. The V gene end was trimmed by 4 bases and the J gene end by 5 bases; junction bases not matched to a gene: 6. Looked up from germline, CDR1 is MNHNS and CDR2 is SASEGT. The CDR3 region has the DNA TGTGCCAGCAGTGGTTGGACTAGCGGGACAAACAATGAGCAGTTCTTC. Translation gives CASSGWTSGTNNEQFF.

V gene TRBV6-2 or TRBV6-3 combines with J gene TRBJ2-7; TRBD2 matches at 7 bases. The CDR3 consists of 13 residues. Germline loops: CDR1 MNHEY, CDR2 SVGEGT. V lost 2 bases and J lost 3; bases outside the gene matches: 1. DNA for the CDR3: TGTGCCAGCAGTTACCCGGGGGGCTACGAGCAGTACGTC. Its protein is CASSYPGGYEQYV.

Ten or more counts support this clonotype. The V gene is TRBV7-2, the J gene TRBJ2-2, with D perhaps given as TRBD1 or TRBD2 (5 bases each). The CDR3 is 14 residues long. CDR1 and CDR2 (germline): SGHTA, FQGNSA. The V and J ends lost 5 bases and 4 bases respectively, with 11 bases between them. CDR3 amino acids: CASSAGTRTGELFF. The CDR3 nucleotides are TGTGCCAGCAGCGCCGGGACCCGCACCGGGGAGCTGTTTTTT.

CDR3 DNA: TGTGCCAGCAGCTCCCTCAGGGGTTTGTCTGGAAACACCATATATTTT. Its protein is CASSSLRGLSGNTIYF. The V call is TRBV11-2, the J call TRBJ1-3; perhaps TRBD1 as D (6 bases). V lost 4 bases and J 1 base, leaving 14 bases between the germline ends. The germline V gene encodes CDR1 SGHAT and CDR2 FQNNGV. CDR3 length equals 16 residues. Full variable domain (outside the CDR3, taken from reference TRBV11-2 and TRBJ1-3): EAGVAQSPRYKIIEKRQSVAFWCNPISGHATLYWYQQILGQGPKLLIQFQNNGVVDDSQLPKDRFSAERLKGVDSTLKIQPAKLEDSAVYLCASSSLRGLSGNTIYFGEGSWLTVV.

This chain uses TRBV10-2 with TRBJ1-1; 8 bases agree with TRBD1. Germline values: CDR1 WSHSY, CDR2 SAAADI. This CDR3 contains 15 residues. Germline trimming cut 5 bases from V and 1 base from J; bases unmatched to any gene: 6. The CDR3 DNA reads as TGCGCCAGCAGTTTACAGGGGGTAAAGAACACTGAAGCTTTCTTT. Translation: CASSLQGVKNTEAFF.

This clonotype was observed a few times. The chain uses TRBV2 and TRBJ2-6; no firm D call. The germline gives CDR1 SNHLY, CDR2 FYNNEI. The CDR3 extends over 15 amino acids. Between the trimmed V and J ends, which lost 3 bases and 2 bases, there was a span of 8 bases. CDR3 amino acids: CASSELSAGANVLTF. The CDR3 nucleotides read TGTGCCAGCAGTGAGTTGTCAGCTGGGGCCAACGTCCTGACTTTC.

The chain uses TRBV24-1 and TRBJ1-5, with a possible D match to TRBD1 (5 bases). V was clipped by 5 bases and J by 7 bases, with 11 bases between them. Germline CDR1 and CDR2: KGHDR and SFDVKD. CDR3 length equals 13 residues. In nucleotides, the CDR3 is TGTGCCACCAGTGGGGAGGGACGACAGCCCCAGCATTTT. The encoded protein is CATSGEGRQPQHF.